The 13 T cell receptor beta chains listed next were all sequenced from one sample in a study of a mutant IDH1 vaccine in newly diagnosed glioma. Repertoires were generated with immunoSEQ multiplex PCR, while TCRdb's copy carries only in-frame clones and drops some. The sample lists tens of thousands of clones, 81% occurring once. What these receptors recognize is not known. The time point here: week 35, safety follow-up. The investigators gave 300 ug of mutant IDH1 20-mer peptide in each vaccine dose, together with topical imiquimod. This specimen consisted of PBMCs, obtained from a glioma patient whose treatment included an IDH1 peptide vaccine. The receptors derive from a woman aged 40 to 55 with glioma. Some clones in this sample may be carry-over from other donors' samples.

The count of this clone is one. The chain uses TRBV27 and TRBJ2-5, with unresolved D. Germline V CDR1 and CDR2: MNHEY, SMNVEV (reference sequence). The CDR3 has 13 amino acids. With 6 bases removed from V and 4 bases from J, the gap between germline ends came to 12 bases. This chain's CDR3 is CASSPSKLETQYF. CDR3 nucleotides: TGTGCCAGCAGCCCTTCGAAGCTAGAGACCCAGTACTTC.

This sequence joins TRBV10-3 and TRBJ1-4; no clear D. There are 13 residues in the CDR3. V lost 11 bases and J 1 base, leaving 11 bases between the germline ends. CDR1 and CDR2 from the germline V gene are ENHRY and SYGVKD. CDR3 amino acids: CASGQLTNEKLFF. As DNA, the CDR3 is TGTGCCTCCGGCCAGCTAACTAATGAAAAACTGTTTTTT.

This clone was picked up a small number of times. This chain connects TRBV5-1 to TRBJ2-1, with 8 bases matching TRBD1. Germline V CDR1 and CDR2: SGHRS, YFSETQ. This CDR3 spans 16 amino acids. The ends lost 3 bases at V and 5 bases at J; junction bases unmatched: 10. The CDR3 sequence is CASSYGQGRGNNEQFF. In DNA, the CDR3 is TGCGCCAGCAGCTATGGACAGGGAAGAGGTAACAATGAGCAGTTCTTC.

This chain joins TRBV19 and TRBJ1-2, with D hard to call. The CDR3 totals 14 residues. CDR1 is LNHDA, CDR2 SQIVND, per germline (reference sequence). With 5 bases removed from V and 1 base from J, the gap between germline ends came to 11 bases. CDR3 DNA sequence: TGTGCCAGTAGTCCAAGGACCGATAACTATGGCTACACCTTC. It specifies CASSPRTDNYGYTF.

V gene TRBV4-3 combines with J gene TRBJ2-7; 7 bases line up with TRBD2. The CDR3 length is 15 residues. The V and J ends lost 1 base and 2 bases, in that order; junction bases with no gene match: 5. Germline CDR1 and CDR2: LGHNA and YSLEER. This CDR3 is CASSQGGRGAYEQYF. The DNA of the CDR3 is TGCGCCAGCAGCCAAGGGGGACGGGGGGCCTACGAGCAGTACTTC.

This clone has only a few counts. The CDR3, as DNA: TGTGCCAGCAGCTTAGACGGCAATCAGCCCCAGCATTTT. As protein: CASSLDGNQPQHF. The chain is built from TRBV7-2 and TRBJ1-5; the D is unclear. CDR1 and CDR2 (germline): SGHTA, FQGNSA. V lost 1 base to trimming and J lost 2 bases, with 3 bases between them. CDR3 length: 13 amino acids.

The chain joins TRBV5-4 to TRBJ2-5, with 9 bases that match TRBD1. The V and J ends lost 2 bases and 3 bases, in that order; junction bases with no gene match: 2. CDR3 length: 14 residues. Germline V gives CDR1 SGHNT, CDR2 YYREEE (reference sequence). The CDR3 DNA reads TGTGCCAGCAGCTTACAGGGGGCTGAAGAGACCCAGTACTTC. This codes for CASSLQGAEETQYF.

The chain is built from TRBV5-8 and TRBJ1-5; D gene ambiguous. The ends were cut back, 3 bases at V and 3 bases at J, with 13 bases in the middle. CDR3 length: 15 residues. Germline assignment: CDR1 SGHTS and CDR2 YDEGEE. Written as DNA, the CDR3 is TGTGCCAGCAGCTCCGGTGGGAGGGTCAATCAGCCCCAGCATTTT. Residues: CASSSGGRVNQPQHF.

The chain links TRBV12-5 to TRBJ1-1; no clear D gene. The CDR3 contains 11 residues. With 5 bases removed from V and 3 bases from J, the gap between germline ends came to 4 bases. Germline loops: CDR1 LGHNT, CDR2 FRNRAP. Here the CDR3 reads CASGIDTEAFF. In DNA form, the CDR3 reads TGTGCTAGTGGTATCGACACTGAAGCTTTCTTT.

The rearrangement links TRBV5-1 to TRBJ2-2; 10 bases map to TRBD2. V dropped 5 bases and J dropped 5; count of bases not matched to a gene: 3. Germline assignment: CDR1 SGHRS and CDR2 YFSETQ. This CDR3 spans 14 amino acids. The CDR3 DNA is TGCGCCAGCAGACTAGCGGGACGGACCGGGGAGCTGTTTTTT. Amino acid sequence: CASRLAGRTGELFF.

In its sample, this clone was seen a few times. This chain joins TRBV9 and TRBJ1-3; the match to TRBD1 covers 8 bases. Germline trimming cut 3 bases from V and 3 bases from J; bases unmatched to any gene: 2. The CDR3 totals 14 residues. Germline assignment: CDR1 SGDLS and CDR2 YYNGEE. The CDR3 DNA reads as TGTGCCAGCAGCGCTACAGGGGGTGGAAACACCATATATTTT. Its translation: CASSATGGGNTIYF.

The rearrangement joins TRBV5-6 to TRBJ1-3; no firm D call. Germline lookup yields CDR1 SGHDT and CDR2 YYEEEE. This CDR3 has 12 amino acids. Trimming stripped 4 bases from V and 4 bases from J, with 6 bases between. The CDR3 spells CASSTQGNTIYF. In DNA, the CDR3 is TGTGCCAGCAGCACTCAAGGAAACACCATATATTTT.

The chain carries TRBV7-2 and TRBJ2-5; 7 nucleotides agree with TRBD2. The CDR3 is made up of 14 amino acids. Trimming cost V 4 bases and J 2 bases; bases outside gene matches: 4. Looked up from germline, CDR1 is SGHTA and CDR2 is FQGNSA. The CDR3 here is CASSSSAGQETQYF. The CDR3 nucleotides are TGTGCCAGCAGCTCCTCAGCGGGGCAAGAGACCCAGTACTTC.